The TCR beta chain under discussion was sequenced for a study of blood T cell repertoires in COVID-19. On the study more broadly: PBMCs, B-cell-depleted T cells, or T cells were the source of the cDNA or gDNA that made up the material.

V shed 5 bases, J shed 6 bases, and the junction held 10 bases outside the gene matches. The CDR3 loop spans 14 amino acids. CDR1 LNHDA and CDR2 SQIVND come from the germline V gene (reference sequence). In the study's own analysis: Reference gene primer amplification gave nucleated cell count estimates. The assay was immunoSEQ multiplex PCR, and TCRdb's table has in-frame clones only and misses some. V and J calls and clone size are as listed in that table; D and trimming were resolved from the DNA. The sample records under 90,000 clones, nearly 90% being singletons. The TCR comes from a woman aged 45-59 years with COVID-19, enrolled during active disease. The chain employs TRBV19 and TRBJ2-7, with 7 nucleotides matching TRBD2. The sequenced material came from peripheral blood. In nucleotides, the CDR3 is TGTGCCAGTAGTCCCGGGGCGGGAGCGCCCGAGCAGTACTTC. Encoded protein: CASSPGAGAPEQYF.